Below, one T cell receptor beta chain is given with its context. This specimen belongs to a study of low-dose radiotherapy and immunotherapy resistance in tumors. Study information: Each fraction for Cohort 1 was 0.5 Gy, given every 2 weeks, and the total came to 6.5 Gy.

Regarding time point: after trial treatment. Treatment specified: LDRT plus nivolumab, ipilimumab, low-dose cyclophosphamide and aspirin (RACIN trial). Deletions cut 4 bases from V and 5 bases from J, with 13 bases between. Per germline, CDR1 MNHEY and CDR2 SVGEGT. The CDR3 has 14 residues. Alpha- and beta-chain coverage of first-strand cDNA came from TRAV- and TRBV-specific primers. TCRs were amplified for approximately 21 PCR cycles with a constant-region primer and V-primer adapter. MiXCR was run by TCRdb on the reads, yielding one entry per CDR3 protein. The data contain tens of thousands of distinct CDR3 sequences, 20% to 25% of them singletons.

The chain has TRBV6-2 or TRBV6-3 and TRBJ2-3; maybe TRBD2 (6 bases). This receptor was obtained from a female donor with ovarian cancer. This material consisted of PBMCs, taken after low-dose radiotherapy plus immunotherapy. The CDR3 nucleotides read TGTGCCAGCAGTTTAACTGGCGGGATAGATACGCAGTATTTT. It translates to CASSLTGGIDTQYF.